This passage covers 19 T cell receptor beta chains from one sample sequenced in a study of long-term antiretroviral therapy in people with HIV. They ran version v3.0 of the immunoSEQ assay at survey level. Here immunoSEQ multiplex PCR was the method, and the copy in TCRdb shows in-frame clones only, minus some. This table holds 30,000 to 40,000 clones, 87% found once. The specimen comprised unsorted PBMCs, sampled 1.1 years after starting antiretroviral therapy. The receptor source for this set is a young man with HIV.

V gene TRBV13 combines with J gene TRBJ2-7; 9 bases agree with TRBD2. Germline V CDR1 and CDR2: PRHDT, FYEKMQ (reference sequence). There are 14 residues in the CDR3. Trimming at V came to 4 bases and at J to 4 bases, leaving 5 bases not matched to a gene. In DNA, the CDR3 is TGTGCCAGCAGCTCCGGGACTAGCTCATACGAGCAGTACTTC. Protein sequence: CASSSGTSSYEQYF.

The rearrangement joins TRBV5-4 to TRBJ2-1; D gene unclear. This CDR3 has 15 amino acids. Germline V lookup: CDR1 SGHNT, CDR2 YYREEE (reference sequence). V lost 2 bases, J lost 0 bases, and 9 bases lay in between. The CDR3 loop reads CASSFGRYSYNEQFF. The CDR3 DNA sequence: TGTGCCAGCAGCTTTGGACGGTACTCCTACAATGAGCAGTTCTTC.

The chain carries TRBV7-9 and TRBJ2-4, with D unresolved. Germline-derived CDR1 and CDR2 are SEHNR and FQNEAQ (reference sequence). CDR3 length equals 11 residues. Deletions cut 3 bases from V and 7 bases from J, with 4 bases between. The CDR3 DNA follows: TGTGCCAGCAGCTTCTCGAACATTCAGTACTTC. This encodes CASSFSNIQYF.

The J gene is TRBJ1-5, the V gene TRBV4-3; no reliable D call. V shed 1 base and J shed 7 bases, with 11 bases lying between them. Looked up from germline, CDR1 is LGHNA and CDR2 is YSLEER. There are 14 residues in the CDR3. The CDR3 coding sequence is TGCGCCAGCAGCCAAGTTAAGGGAGTGCAGCCCCAGCATTTT. This translates into CASSQVKGVQPQHF.

V and J are TRBV15 and TRBJ2-1; 10 bases line up with TRBD1. CDR1 LNHNV and CDR2 YYDKDF come from the germline V gene (reference sequence). The CDR3 is 16 amino acids. V was pared by 3 bases and J by 1 base, with 3 bases of the junction left unmatched. The CDR3 DNA is TGTGCCACCAGCAGGGGACAGGGGAGTTCCTACAATGAGCAGTTCTTC. Its translation: CATSRGQGSSYNEQFF.

This chain joins TRBV5-4 and TRBJ2-3, with D perhaps TRBD1 (6 bases). This CDR3 is built from 16 residues. Germline-derived CDR1 and CDR2 are SGHNT and YYREEE (reference sequence). The V gene lost 3 bases and the J gene lost 2 bases, with 16 bases spanning the gap. The CDR3 is CASSSYSTGSTDTQYF. CDR3 DNA: TGTGCCAGCAGCTCCTACTCGACAGGTTCCACAGATACGCAGTATTTT.

The V gene is TRBV27, the J gene TRBJ1-5; weak D call: TRBD1 (5 bases). The CDR3 covers 14 residues. Trimming removed 5 bases at V and 4 bases at J, with 12 bases between. Per the germline V gene, CDR1 is MNHEY and CDR2 is SMNVEV (reference sequence). As DNA, the CDR3 is TGTGCCAGCAGTCTGGGGGGTCGGAATCAGCCCCAGCATTTT. Its translation: CASSLGGRNQPQHF.

V gene TRBV30 combines with J gene TRBJ1-6; D not resolved. Trimming pared 2 bases from V and 1 base from J, leaving 9 bases between. The germline gives CDR1 GTSNPN, CDR2 SVGIG (reference sequence). This CDR3 spans 15 amino acids. The CDR3 DNA is TGTGCCTGGAGTTCCCCTTTATCCTATAATTCACCCCTCCACTTT. The encoded protein is CAWSSPLSYNSPLHF.

The V call is TRBV18, the J call TRBJ2-7, with TRBD1 identical over 7 bases. Germline V lookup: CDR1 KGHSH, CDR2 LQKENI. V was pared by 7 bases and J by 7 bases, with 13 bases of the junction left unmatched. CDR3 length equals 14 residues. The CDR3 here is CASCLETGWVEQYF. CDR3 nucleotide sequence: TGTGCCAGCTGTTTGGAGACAGGGTGGGTTGAGCAGTACTTC.

V usage is TRBV7-2 and J usage is TRBJ2-7; D might be TRBD1 (5 bases). From germline, CDR1 is SGHTA and CDR2 FQGNSA. Trimming removed 3 bases at V and 0 bases at J, with 9 bases between. This CDR3 contains 14 residues. CDR3: CASSFRDSSYEQYF. Here the CDR3 DNA reads TGTGCCAGCAGCTTCAGAGACAGCTCCTACGAGCAGTACTTC. Supplemented by reference TRBV7-2 and TRBJ2-7, the full variable domain reads GAGVSQSPSNKVTEKGKDVELRCDPISGHTALYWYRQSLGQGLEFLIYFQGNSAPDKSGLPSDRFSAERTGGSVSTLTIQRTQQEDSAVYLCASSFRDSSYEQYFGPGTRLTVT.

The gene calls are TRBV28 and TRBJ1-2, with TRBD1 identical over 10 bases. The CDR3 totals 15 residues. The J segment lost 2 bases and the V segment lost 3 bases, leaving 3 bases of the junction unmatched. In germline, CDR1 is MDHEN, CDR2 SYDVKM. The CDR3 sequence: CASSFKGQGNYGYTF. The CDR3 DNA reads TGTGCCAGCAGTTTTAAGGGACAGGGGAACTATGGCTACACCTTC.

As regards this clone: The germline gene is not matched at one end of the junction; a read error may be the cause. The chain combines TRBV7-9 with TRBJ2-7; TRBD2 matches 8 bases. There are 14 residues in the CDR3. The V gene's germline CDR1 is SEHNR and CDR2 FQNEAQ (reference sequence). The CDR3 DNA reads TGTGCCAGCAGATTAGCGGGGTTCGAGGGGGAGCAGTACTTC. Amino acids: CASRLAGFEGEQYF.

A few counts support this clone. The chain is built from TRBV27 and TRBJ2-2; a possible D gene is TRBD2 (6 bases). The germline CDR1 and CDR2 sequences are MNHEY and SMNVEV (reference sequence). The CDR3 loop spans 17 amino acids. Trimming shortened V by 4 bases and J by 5 bases, and 20 bases separated the two germline ends. The CDR3 bases are TGTGCCAGCAGTTCGTCCGCCCTAGCGTCGGGGACCGGGGAGCTGTTTTTT. It is translated as CASSSSALASGTGELFF.

The rearrangement uses TRBV10-3 and TRBJ1-5, with 10 positions matching TRBD1. Germline V lookup: CDR1 ENHRY, CDR2 SYGVKD. J lost 3 bases, V lost 2 bases, and 4 bases had no gene match. CDR3 length: 16 residues. The CDR3 DNA reads TGTGCCATCAGTGAGCCCGGGACAGGGGTCAATCAGCCCCAGCATTTT. Protein: CAISEPGTGVNQPQHF.

This chain joins TRBV19 and TRBJ2-3, with 8 bases aligning to TRBD1. The CDR3 runs to 14 residues. Trimming at V came to 5 bases and at J to 4 bases, leaving 5 bases not matched to a gene. Germline V gene lookup returns CDR1 LNHDA and CDR2 SQIVND (reference sequence). The CDR3 DNA sequence: TGTGCCAGTAGTTCCTGGACAGGGCCAGATACGCAGTATTTT. This translates into CASSSWTGPDTQYF.

The genes are TRBV6-1 and TRBJ1-5; D is uncertain. Germline CDR1 is MNHNS and CDR2 is SASEGT. V was pared by 6 bases and J by 2 bases, with 14 bases between. CDR3 length equals 15 residues. CDR3 residues: CASRPNQSGNQPQHF. Here the CDR3 DNA reads TGTGCCAGCAGGCCTAACCAGAGTGGCAATCAGCCCCAGCATTTT.

The chain is built from TRBV30 and TRBJ1-2, with D tentatively TRBD1 (5 bases). The CDR3 loop spans 13 amino acids. The germline gives CDR1 GTSNPN, CDR2 SVGIG (reference sequence). V was clipped by 6 bases and J by 4 bases, with 15 bases between them. CDR3 nucleotides: TGTGCCTGCCTAAGTTGGGACCTCTATGGCTACACCTTC. It yields the protein CACLSWDLYGYTF.

This chain uses TRBV7-8 with TRBJ2-7; 9 nucleotides agree with TRBD1. CDR3 size: 18 residues. J gave up 6 bases and V 1 base, and 16 bases lay outside the gene matches. The germline gives CDR1 SGHVS, CDR2 FQNEAQ. The CDR3 loop reads CASSLEYRDREVVGEQYF. CDR3 DNA sequence: TGTGCCAGCAGCTTAGAATACCGGGACAGGGAAGTAGTGGGCGAGCAGTACTTC.

This clone was observed a few times. This CDR3 is CASSGSRGNSPLHF. In DNA form, the CDR3 reads TGTGCCAGCAGTGGTAGCAGGGGGAATTCACCCCTCCACTTT. J is TRBJ1-6 and V is TRBV6-1; 7 nucleotides line up with TRBD1. Germline CDR1 and CDR2: MNHNS and SASEGT. The length of the CDR3 is 14 residues. With 4 bases clipped from V and 7 bases from J, the junction kept 4 bases outside the gene matches.